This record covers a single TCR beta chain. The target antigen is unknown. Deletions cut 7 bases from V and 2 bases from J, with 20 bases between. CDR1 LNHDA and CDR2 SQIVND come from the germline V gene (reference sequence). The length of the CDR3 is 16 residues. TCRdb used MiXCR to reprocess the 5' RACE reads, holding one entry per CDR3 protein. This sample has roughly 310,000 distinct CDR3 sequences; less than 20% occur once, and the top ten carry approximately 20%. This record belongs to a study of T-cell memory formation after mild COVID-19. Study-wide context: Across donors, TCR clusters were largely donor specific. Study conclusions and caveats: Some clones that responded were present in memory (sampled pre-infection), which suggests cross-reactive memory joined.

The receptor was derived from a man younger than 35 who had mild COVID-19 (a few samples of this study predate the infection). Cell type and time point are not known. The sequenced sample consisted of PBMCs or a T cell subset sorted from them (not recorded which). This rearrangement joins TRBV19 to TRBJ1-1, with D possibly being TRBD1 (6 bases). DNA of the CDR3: TGTGCCAGTAAAGTCCGTCGTGCAGGGGAAAACACTGAAGCTTTCTTT. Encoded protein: CASKVRRAGENTEAFF.